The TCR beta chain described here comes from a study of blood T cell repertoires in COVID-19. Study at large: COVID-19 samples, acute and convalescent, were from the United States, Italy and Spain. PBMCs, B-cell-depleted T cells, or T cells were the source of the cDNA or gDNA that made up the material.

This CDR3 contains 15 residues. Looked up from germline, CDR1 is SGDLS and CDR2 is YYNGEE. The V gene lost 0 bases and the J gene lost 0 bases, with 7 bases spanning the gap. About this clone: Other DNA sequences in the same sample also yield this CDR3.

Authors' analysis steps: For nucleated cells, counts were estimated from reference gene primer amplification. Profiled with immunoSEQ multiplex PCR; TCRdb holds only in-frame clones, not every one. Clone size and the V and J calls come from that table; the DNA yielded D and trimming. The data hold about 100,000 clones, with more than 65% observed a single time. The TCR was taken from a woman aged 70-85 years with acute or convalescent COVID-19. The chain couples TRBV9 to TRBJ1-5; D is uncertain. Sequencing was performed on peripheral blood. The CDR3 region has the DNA TGTGCCAGCAGCGTAGACGGGTATAGCAATCAGCCCCAGCATTTT. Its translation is CASSVDGYSNQPQHF.